The clone carrying this TCR beta chain has just a few counts. These data come from a study of blood T cell repertoires in COVID-19. The CDR3 covers 15 residues. CDR1 and CDR2 (germline): SGDLS, YYNGEE. J gave up 0 bases and V 5 bases, and 5 bases lay outside the gene matches. TCRdb's table, derived via immunoSEQ multiplex PCR, lists solely in-frame clones and lacks some. The table has 200,000 or so clones, approximately 84% seen once. This TCR was recovered from a man in his sixties who had recovered from COVID-19. The material sequenced was PBMCs or T cells enriched from blood (not recorded which). The chain uses TRBV9 and TRBJ1-2; 9 nucleotides align to TRBD1. CDR3 sequence: CASRKGQGTNYGYTF. The CDR3 DNA reads TGTGCCAGCAGGAAGGGACAGGGAACTAACTATGGCTACACCTTC.